The rows below give T cell receptor beta chains drawn from one sample of a study of T cell repertoires in cytomegalovirus infection. Using its own MiXCR run on the reads, TCRdb lists one record per CDR3 protein. The top ten hold about half of the sample, which has tens of thousands of distinct CDR3 sequences, 24% seen once. The antigens these receptors bind are not known. The source material was CD8+ T cells from cultured PBMCs, sampled from culture after CMV antigen stimulation. Receptor source: a human donor in good health (CMV status not recorded). Some clones in this sample may be carry-over from other donors' samples. CDR3s leave out the opening cysteine and the closing phenylalanine or tryptophan.

J gene: TRBJ2-7
V gene: TRBV11-3
CDR3 protein: ASSFGHYEQY

J gene: TRBJ2-2
V gene: TRBV7-8
CDR3 protein: ASSSERGSYNTGELF

J gene: TRBJ2-5
V gene: TRBV7-2
CDR3 protein: ASSLVAGSQETQY

J gene: TRBJ1-1
V gene: TRBV27
CDR3 protein: ASSLRGQVSMNTEAF

J gene: TRBJ1-5
V gene: TRBV15
CDR3 protein: ATSREGYSNQPQH

J gene: TRBJ2-7
V gene: TRBV6-6
CDR3 protein: ASGARDTN

J gene: TRBJ2-1
V gene: TRBV5-4
CDR3 protein: ASSLEAGGFNEQF

J gene: TRBJ1-1
V gene: TRBV5-4
CDR3 protein: ASSLAEDTEAF

J gene: TRBJ2-3
V gene: TRBV11-2
CDR3 protein: ASSLAGSSTDTQY

J gene: TRBJ1-2
V gene: TRBV5-6
CDR3 protein: ASSYRGMGYT

J gene: TRBJ2-5
V gene: TRBV4-1
CDR3 protein: ASSQEGGSGDRRETQY

J gene: TRBJ2-3
V gene: TRBV4-1
CDR3 protein: ASSQEGRGGASTDTQY

J gene: TRBJ2-1
V gene: TRBV11-1
CDR3 protein: ASSLDWLAGSEQF

J gene: TRBJ1-5
V gene: TRBV6-1
CDR3 protein: ASRGEWRNQPQH

J gene: TRBJ1-3
V gene: TRBV7-6
CDR3 protein: ASSLGERRNTIY

J gene: TRBJ2-7
V gene: TRBV25-1
CDR3 protein: ASSEGLGEDEQY

J gene: TRBJ2-7
V gene: TRBV14
CDR3 protein: ASSQGPGWDYEQY

J gene: TRBJ1-5
V gene: TRBV6-2/TRBV6-3
CDR3 protein: ASRKPGGNQPQH

J gene: TRBJ2-5
V gene: TRBV2
CDR3 protein: ASSEGTGIQETQY

J gene: TRBJ1-5
V gene: TRBV27
CDR3 protein: ASSFRRGHSNQPQH

J gene: TRBJ2-6
V gene: TRBV7-9
CDR3 protein: ASSDRIGRVSGANVLT

J gene: TRBJ2-1
V gene: TRBV11-2
CDR3 protein: ASSLGPGGPNEQF

J gene: TRBJ1-6
V gene: TRBV6-1
CDR3 protein: ASRTGGYSPLH

J gene: TRBJ2-2
V gene: TRBV4-1
CDR3 protein: ASSQPDSYTGELF

J gene: TRBJ2-1
V gene: TRBV12-3/TRBV12-4
CDR3 protein: ASSGGVEQF

J gene: TRBJ2-2
V gene: TRBV6-5
CDR3 protein: ASIDEGWTEELF

J gene: TRBJ1-5
V gene: TRBV4-3
CDR3 protein: ASSQDPGQEGQPQH

J gene: TRBJ2-2
V gene: TRBV4-1
CDR3 protein: ASSQDSGVIPNTGELF

J gene: TRBJ2-5
V gene: TRBV7-9
CDR3 protein: ASSLPDSRPGAKETQY

J gene: TRBJ1-2
V gene: TRBV4-1
CDR3 protein: ASSPQGQGEVGGYT

J gene: TRBJ1-4
V gene: TRBV27
CDR3 protein: ASSVDRGGREKLF

J gene: TRBJ2-3
V gene: TRBV12-5
CDR3 protein: ASGLDSGTSRTDTQY

J gene: TRBJ2-1
V gene: TRBV19
CDR3 protein: ASSMGLAGISYNEQF

J gene: TRBJ2-3
V gene: TRBV28
CDR3 protein: ASMRTVTDTQY

J gene: TRBJ2-3
V gene: TRBV7-8
CDR3 protein: ASSLGMTAGVRLDTQY

J gene: TRBJ2-1
V gene: TRBV5-1
CDR3 protein: ASSFNSQTASNEQF

J gene: TRBJ1-2
V gene: TRBV27
CDR3 protein: ASSRQGKGYT

J gene: TRBJ2-7
V gene: TRBV6-2/TRBV6-3
CDR3 protein: ASSYAAGGTEQY

J gene: TRBJ2-5
V gene: TRBV28
CDR3 protein: ASRQGLLAGGRETQY

J gene: TRBJ2-7
V gene: TRBV5-1
CDR3 protein: ASSFFGGTPYEQY

J gene: TRBJ1-1
V gene: TRBV19
CDR3 protein: ASVQSMNTEAF

J gene: TRBJ2-3
V gene: TRBV12-3/TRBV12-4
CDR3 protein: ASSFGTDTQY

J gene: TRBJ1-1
V gene: TRBV4-1
CDR3 protein: ASSQGELYHTEAF

J gene: TRBJ1-5
V gene: TRBV24-1
CDR3 protein: ATSDFNQPQH

J gene: TRBJ1-2
V gene: TRBV11-2
CDR3 protein: ASSLVGQIYGYT

J gene: TRBJ2-3
V gene: TRBV4-1
CDR3 protein: ASSQTSGGSDTQY

J gene: TRBJ2-1
V gene: TRBV4-2
CDR3 protein: ASSQLTAGAGGINNEQF

J gene: TRBJ1-6
V gene: TRBV12-3/TRBV12-4
CDR3 protein: ASSLGGYGDWSPLH

J gene: TRBJ2-5
V gene: TRBV6-5
CDR3 protein: ASSYSGSTVGQGTQY

J gene: TRBJ2-5
V gene: TRBV6-2/TRBV6-3
CDR3 protein: ASSYSDGITETQY

J gene: TRBJ1-1
V gene: TRBV20-1
CDR3 protein: SARERGGIGAF

J gene: TRBJ2-7
V gene: TRBV6-6
CDR3 protein: ASSAGTGVFSEQY

J gene: TRBJ2-4
V gene: TRBV7-9
CDR3 protein: ASSPDIQY

J gene: TRBJ1-1
V gene: TRBV18
CDR3 protein: ASSPQGPRDRGPGAF

J gene: TRBJ1-2
V gene: TRBV29-1
CDR3 protein: SVEGRQDKGYGYT